This T cell receptor beta chain derives from a study of blood T cell repertoires in COVID-19. About the study: PBMCs, B-cell-depleted T cells, or T cells were the source of the cDNA or gDNA that made up the material.

Per the study methods: Amplification with reference gene primers provided the estimates of nucleated cell counts. Assay used: immunoSEQ multiplex PCR; TCRdb lists only in-frame clones, some missing. V, J and clone size are those of that table, while D and trimming were read from the DNA. In the table there are over 200,000 clones, under 90% of which are singletons. Germline V gene lookup returns CDR1 MDHEN and CDR2 SYDVKM. V was shortened by 4 bases and J by 4 bases, with 10 bases between the two germline ends. This CDR3 has 13 amino acids. The origin of this receptor is a woman aged 40 to 55 with active or convalescent COVID-19. This rearrangement joins TRBV28 to TRBJ1-1; D is perhaps TRBD1 (5 bases). Sequencing input: peripheral blood. This CDR3 is CASSSGGGTEAFF. The CDR3 nucleotides read TGTGCCAGCAGTTCGGGGGGAGGCACTGAAGCTTTCTTT.